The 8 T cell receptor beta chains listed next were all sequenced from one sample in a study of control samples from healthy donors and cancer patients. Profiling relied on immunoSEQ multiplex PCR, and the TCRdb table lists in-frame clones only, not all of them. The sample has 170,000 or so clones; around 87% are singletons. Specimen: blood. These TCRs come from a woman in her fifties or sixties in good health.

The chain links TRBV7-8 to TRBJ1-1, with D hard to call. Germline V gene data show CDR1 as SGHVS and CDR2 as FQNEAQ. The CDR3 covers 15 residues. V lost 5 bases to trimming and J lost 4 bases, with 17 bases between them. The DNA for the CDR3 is TGTGCCAGCAGCAAGGCGGCCCTCCCCAGCACTGAAGCTTTCTTT. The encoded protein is CASSKAALPSTEAFF.

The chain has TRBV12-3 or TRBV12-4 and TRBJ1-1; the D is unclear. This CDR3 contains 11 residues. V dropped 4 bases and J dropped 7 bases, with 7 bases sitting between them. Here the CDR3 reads CASSWEIEAFF. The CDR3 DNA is TGTGCCAGCAGTTGGGAGATTGAAGCTTTCTTT.

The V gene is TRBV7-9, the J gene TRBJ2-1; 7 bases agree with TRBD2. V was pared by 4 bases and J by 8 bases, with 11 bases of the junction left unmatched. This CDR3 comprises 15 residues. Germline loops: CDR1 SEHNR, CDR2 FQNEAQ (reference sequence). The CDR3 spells CASSSQAGSVDEQFF. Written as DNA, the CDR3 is TGTGCCAGCAGCTCCCAAGCGGGATCGGTGGATGAGCAGTTCTTC.

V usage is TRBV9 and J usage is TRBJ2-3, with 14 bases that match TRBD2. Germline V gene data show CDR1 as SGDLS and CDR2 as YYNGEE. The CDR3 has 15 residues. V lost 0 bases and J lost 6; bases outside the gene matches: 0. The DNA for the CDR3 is TGTGCCAGCAGCGTAGGGACTAGCGGGAGGGATACGCAGTATTTT. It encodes CASSVGTSGRDTQYF.

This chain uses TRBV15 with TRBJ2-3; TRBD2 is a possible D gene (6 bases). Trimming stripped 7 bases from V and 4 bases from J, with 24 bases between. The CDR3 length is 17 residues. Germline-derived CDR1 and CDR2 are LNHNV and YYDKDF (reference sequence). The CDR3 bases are TGTGCCACCAATTTTGACACCGGGACTTGGGGCCCAGATACGCAGTATTTT. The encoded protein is CATNFDTGTWGPDTQYF.

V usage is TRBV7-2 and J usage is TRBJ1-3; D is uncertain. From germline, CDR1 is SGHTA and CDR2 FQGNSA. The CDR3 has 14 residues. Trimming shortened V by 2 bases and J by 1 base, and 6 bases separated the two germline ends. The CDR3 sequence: CASSLMESGNTIYF. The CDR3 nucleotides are TGTGCCAGCAGCTTAATGGAGTCTGGAAACACCATATATTTT.

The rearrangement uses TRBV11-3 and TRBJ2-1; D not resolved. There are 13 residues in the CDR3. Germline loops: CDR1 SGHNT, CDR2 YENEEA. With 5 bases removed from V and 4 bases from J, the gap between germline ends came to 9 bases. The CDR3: CASSRDLYNEQFF. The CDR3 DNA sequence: TGTGCCAGCAGCCGCGACTTGTACAATGAGCAGTTCTTC.

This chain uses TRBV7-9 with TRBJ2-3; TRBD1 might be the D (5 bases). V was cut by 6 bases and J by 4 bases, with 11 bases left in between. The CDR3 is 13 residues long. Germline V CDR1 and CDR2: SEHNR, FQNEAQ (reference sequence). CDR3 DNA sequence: TGTGCCAGCAGGCCGACAGACGCAGATACGCAGTATTTT. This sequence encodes CASRPTDADTQYF.